The next 8 T cell receptor beta chains were all read from a single sample in a study of T cell responses to AZD1222 COVID-19 vaccine. TCRdb keeps only in-frame clones here, not all; method: immunoSEQ multiplex PCR. The sample holds about 110,000 clones, about nine tenths seen once. The material sequenced was peripheral blood, taken on day 0 of AZD1222 vaccination. These receptors were obtained from an adult in good health.

J is TRBJ1-1 and V is TRBV12-3 or TRBV12-4; D unclear. V dropped 5 bases and J dropped 2 bases, with 6 bases sitting between them. The CDR3 spans 12 residues. CDR3 protein: CASSPGNTEAFF. CDR3 nucleotide sequence: TGTGCCAGCAGTCCTGGTAACACTGAAGCTTTCTTT.

The chain links TRBV2 to TRBJ1-1, with D unclear. Per germline, CDR1 SNHLY and CDR2 FYNNEI. The CDR3 runs 14 residues. V lost 4 bases and J 6 bases, leaving 15 bases between the germline ends. In DNA form, the CDR3 reads TGTGCCAGCAGTGTTAACACAGCAGGCTCTGAAGCTTTCTTT. Protein product: CASSVNTAGSEAFF.

J is TRBJ2-3 and V is TRBV7-9; D may be TRBD1 (6 bases). This CDR3 spans 16 amino acids. Germline V gene lookup returns CDR1 SEHNR and CDR2 FQNEAQ (reference sequence). With 7 bases removed from V and 0 bases from J, the gap between germline ends came to 17 bases. Here the CDR3 reads CASNPGTSRSTDTQYF. The CDR3 DNA sequence: TGTGCCAGCAATCCTGGGACATCGAGGAGCACAGATACGCAGTATTTT.

Only one count was recorded for this clone. The chain recombines TRBV6-5 with TRBJ1-4, with 8 bases identical to TRBD1. This CDR3 has 15 residues. V lost 5 bases and J lost 9; bases outside the gene matches: 11. CDR1 and CDR2 from the germline V gene are MNHEY and SVGAGI. CDR3 DNA: TGTGCCAGCAGTCCCAATGGACAGGGTACAAAAAAACTGTTTTTT. Its translation: CASSPNGQGTKKLFF.

V gene TRBV21-1 combines with J gene TRBJ2-2; no DNA check was done on the table's D call, TRBD1. TRBV21-1 corresponds to a pseudogene. The CDR3 loop spans 15 amino acids. For the CDR3, the DNA is TGTGCCAGCAGCCCCCGGGACAACTACACCGGGGAGCTGTTTTTT. It translates to CASSPRDNYTGELFF.

This clone occurred a few times. The chain joins TRBV27 to TRBJ2-1; 9 bases map to TRBD2. The CDR3 is 15 amino acids. Per germline, CDR1 MNHEY and CDR2 SMNVEV (reference sequence). V lost 4 bases and J lost 8; bases outside the gene matches: 9. The CDR3 loop reads CASSSSGMAVYEQFF. The CDR3 nucleotides are TGTGCCAGCAGTTCTAGCGGGATGGCGGTCTATGAGCAGTTCTTC.

The rearrangement links TRBV2 to TRBJ2-2; TRBD1 might be the D (5 bases). This CDR3 region has 14 residues. Germline V gene sequence: CDR1 SNHLY, CDR2 FYNNEI. Trimming cost V 0 bases and J 4 bases, with 6 bases left between them. The CDR3 here is CASSEADSTGELFF. The DNA for the CDR3 is TGTGCCAGCAGTGAAGCTGACAGCACCGGGGAGCTGTTTTTT.

This clone was counted once. The V and J genes are TRBV5-1 and TRBJ2-3; TRBD2 matches 11 bases. The CDR3 consists of 15 residues. V was pared by 3 bases and J by 2 bases, with 2 bases of the junction left unmatched. CDR1 and CDR2 (germline): SGHRS, YFSETQ. Here the CDR3 reads CASSSSGRFTDTQYF. The CDR3 bases are TGCGCCAGCAGCTCTAGCGGGAGGTTCACAGATACGCAGTATTTT.